These T cell receptor beta chains were read from a single sample in a study of blood T cell repertoires in COVID-19. Assay: immunoSEQ multiplex PCR; the TCRdb copy retains only in-frame clones and omits some. The sample lists some 80,000 clones, about 80% occurring once. Sequences were obtained from peripheral blood. The receptors come from a human donor in a cohort sampled during active COVID-19. CDR3s include the opening cysteine and the closing phenylalanine or tryptophan. A D gene is named only where the DNA matches it firmly. The listing skips clone size in some rows; elsewhere it reads once, few, many or a size class.

CASKTGLGEQYF	TGTGCCAGCAAAACAGGGCTGGGAGAGCAGTACTTC	TRBJ2-7	.	TRBV2	.
CASSLGGPSQFF	TGTGCCAGCAGCTTGGGTGGGCCTTCGCAGTTCTTC	TRBJ2-1	.	TRBV5-6	.
CASGLAGWVDQPQHF	TGTGCTAGTGGTTTAGCAGGGTGGGTCGATCAGCCCCAGCATTTT	TRBJ1-5	.	TRBV12-5	once
CASSKRQVYSNQPQHF	TGTGCCAGTAGTAAACGCCAGGTCTATAGCAATCAGCCCCAGCATTTT	TRBJ1-5	.	TRBV19	once
CASSLYYTEAFF	TGTGCCAGCAGCTTATATTACACTGAAGCTTTCTTT	TRBJ1-1	.	TRBV11-2	.
CASVPTQAVNEQFF	TGTGCCAGCGTCCCCACCCAAGCGGTCAATGAGCAGTTCTTC	TRBJ2-1	.	TRBV28	.
CATSRAGREQFF	TGTGCCACCTCGCGGGCCGGGAGGGAGCAGTTCTTC	TRBJ2-1	TRBD2	TRBV6-5	.
CASSKSSGAGANVLTF	TGTGCCAGCAGCAAATCCTCAGGGGCTGGGGCCAACGTCCTGACTTTC	TRBJ2-6	.	TRBV5-4	.
CASTGSSYEQYF	TGTGCCAGCACGGGGAGCTCCTACGAGCAGTACTTC	TRBJ2-7	.	TRBV6-5	.
CASSSTDTTDLRF	TGTGCCAGCAGCTCAACGGACACCACGGACCTCCGCTTC	TRBJ2-7	.	TRBV6-6	.
CATSKGQPKAFF	TGTGCCACCAGTAAAGGACAGCCTAAAGCTTTCTTT	TRBJ1-1	.	TRBV24-1	.
CASSVDQPQHF	TGTGCCAGCAGTGTCGATCAGCCCCAGCATTTT	TRBJ1-5	.	TRBV2	.
CASSPGGQGSHEQYF	TGTGCCAGCAGCCCCGGAGGACAGGGTTCCCACGAGCAGTACTTC	TRBJ2-7	TRBD1	TRBV7-9	.
CASSFYTSEETQYF	TGCGCCAGCAGCTTTTATACTAGCGAAGAGACCCAGTACTTC	TRBJ2-5	TRBD2	TRBV5-1	.
CASSWGQTNTGELFF	TGTGCCAGCAGTTGGGGGCAGACGAACACCGGGGAGCTGTTTTTT	TRBJ2-2	.	TRBV6-5	few
CASSNGGSAFF	TGTGCCAGCAGTAATGGAGGGAGCGCTTTCTTT	TRBJ1-1	.	TRBV6-2/TRBV6-3	.
CASTPIQGVSYNEQFF	TGTGCCAGCACCCCCATTCAAGGGGTGTCCTACAATGAGCAGTTCTTC	TRBJ2-1	.	TRBV11-2	.
CASSSFLRDSNYGYTF	TGTGCCAGCAGCTCATTTCTCAGGGATTCTAACTATGGCTACACCTTC	TRBJ1-2	.	TRBV7-2	once
CASSEQGNTEAFF	TGTGCCAGCAGCGAACAGGGGAACACTGAAGCTTTCTTT	TRBJ1-1	.	TRBV12-3/TRBV12-4	.
CASSLDRDSEQFF	TGTGCCAGCAGCTTGGACAGGGACAGTGAGCAGTTCTTC	TRBJ2-1	TRBD1	TRBV11-3	.
CASSPAPAREMGGELFF	TGTGCCAGCAGCCCAGCTCCTGCGCGGGAGATGGGCGGGGAGCTGTTTTTT	TRBJ2-2	TRBD2	TRBV11-3	.
CASSQPGTSGIEQFF	TGTGCCAGCAGCCAGCCCGGGACTAGCGGGATTGAGCAGTTCTTC	TRBJ2-1	TRBD2	TRBV4-2	.
CASSPTGGDRYGYTF	TGTGCCAGCAGTCCTACGGGTGGAGATCGCTATGGCTACACCTTC	TRBJ1-2	.	TRBV5-4	.
CASSRGDRGQPQHF	TGTGCCAGCAGTCGTGGGGACAGGGGCCAGCCCCAGCATTTT	TRBJ1-5	TRBD1	TRBV9	.
CASSYSIFWQGDATNEKLFF	TGTGCCAGCAGTTACTCGATATTCTGGCAGGGGGATGCAACTAATGAAAAACTGTTTTTT	TRBJ1-4	TRBD1	TRBV6-2/TRBV6-3	once
CASSGSTSGRTGELFF	TGCGCCAGCAGCGGGTCGACTAGCGGGAGGACCGGGGAGCTGTTTTTT	TRBJ2-2	TRBD2	TRBV5-1	once
CASSFQGASYEQYF	TGCGCCAGCAGCTTCCAGGGGGCGTCCTACGAGCAGTACTTC	TRBJ2-7	TRBD1	TRBV5-1	once
CASSLAKELGGYTF	TGTGCCAGCAGCTTAGCGAAGGAGTTGGGTGGCTACACCTTC	TRBJ1-2	.	TRBV7-2	.
CASRRTGATGELFF	TGTGCCAGTAGACGGACAGGGGCAACCGGGGAGCTGTTTTTT	TRBJ2-2	TRBD1	TRBV19	.
CASSSPGLDGYTF	TGCGCCAGCAGCTCCCCCGGTTTGGATGGCTACACCTTC	TRBJ1-2	.	TRBV5-1	.
CASSLEQAYMNTEAFF	TGTGCCAGCAGCTTAGAACAGGCCTACATGAACACTGAAGCTTTCTTT	TRBJ1-1	.	TRBV7-8	.
CASSPSAGYEKLFF	TGTGCCAGCTCACCATCGGCGGGCTATGAAAAACTGTTTTTT	TRBJ1-4	.	TRBV18	.
CASVSDRGNTEAFF	TGTGCCAGCGTTTCAGACAGGGGGAACACTGAAGCTTTCTTT	TRBJ1-1	TRBD1	TRBV7-9	once
CASRKSVNTEAFF	TGTGCCAGCAGAAAATCGGTGAACACTGAAGCTTTCTTT	TRBJ1-1	.	TRBV11-3	.
CSAGRQGDYTF	TGCAGTGCTGGCCGACAGGGCGACTACACCTTC	TRBJ1-2	TRBD1	TRBV20-1	.
CASSETSGRSEQYF	TGTGCCAGCAGTGAAACTAGCGGGAGGAGCGAGCAGTACTTC	TRBJ2-7	TRBD2	TRBV2	once
CASSLAGGGSPTREQYF	TGCGCCAGCAGTTTAGCGGGAGGCGGGTCCCCGACTCGCGAGCAGTACTTC	TRBJ2-7	TRBD2	TRBV5-1	.
CASSERHGRAKETQYF	TGTGCCAGCAGTGAACGCCATGGCAGGGCGAAAGAGACCCAGTACTTC	TRBJ2-5	.	TRBV6-1	.
CASSAGGKYEQYF	TGTGCCAGCTCGGCGGGGGGGAAGTACGAGCAGTACTTC	TRBJ2-7	TRBD2	TRBV6-5	.
CASSLAASGGGNEQFF	TGCGCCAGCAGCTTGGCGGCTAGCGGGGGGGGCAATGAGCAGTTCTTC	TRBJ2-1	TRBD2	TRBV5-1	.
CASRSGTGIGYSGNTIYF	TGTGCCAGTAGATCCGGGACAGGGATCGGATACTCTGGAAACACCATATATTTT	TRBJ1-3	TRBD1	TRBV19	.
CASKRTSEETQYF	TGTGCCAGCAAACGGACTAGCGAAGAGACCCAGTACTTC	TRBJ2-5	TRBD2	TRBV2	.